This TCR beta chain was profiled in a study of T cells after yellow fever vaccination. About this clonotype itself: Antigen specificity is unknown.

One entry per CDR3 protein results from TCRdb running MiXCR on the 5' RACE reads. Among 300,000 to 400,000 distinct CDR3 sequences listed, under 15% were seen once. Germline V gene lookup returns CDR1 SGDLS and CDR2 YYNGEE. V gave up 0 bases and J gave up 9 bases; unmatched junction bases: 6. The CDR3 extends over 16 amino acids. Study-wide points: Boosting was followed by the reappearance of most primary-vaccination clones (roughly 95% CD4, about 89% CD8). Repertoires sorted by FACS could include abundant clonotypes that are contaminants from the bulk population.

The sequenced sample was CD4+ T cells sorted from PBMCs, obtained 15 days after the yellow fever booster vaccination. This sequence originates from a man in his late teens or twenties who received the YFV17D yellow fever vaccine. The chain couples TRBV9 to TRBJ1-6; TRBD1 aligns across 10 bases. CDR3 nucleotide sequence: TGTGCCAGCAGCGTAGGAAAGACAGGGGGCATTTCACCCCTCCACTTT. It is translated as CASSVGKTGGISPLHF.